These 5 T cell receptor beta chains share one sample of origin, sequenced in a study of PD-1 blockade in mismatch repair-deficient tumors. Generated by immunoSEQ multiplex PCR, the TCRdb table keeps only in-frame clones and is missing some. The sample has approximately 51,000 clones, roughly 80% seen once. The material sequenced was peripheral blood, taken roughly 20 weeks after starting pembrolizumab. The receptors shown here come from an adult with mismatch repair-deficient cancer.

The chain is built from TRBV11-2 and TRBJ1-1; D call uncertain. The CDR3 spans 15 residues. The ends were cut back, 0 bases at V and 1 base at J, with 9 bases in the middle. Germline V CDR1 and CDR2: SGHAT, FQNNGV. Here the CDR3 reads CASSLDASRNTEAFF. The CDR3 DNA follows: TGTGCCAGCAGCTTAGATGCATCCAGGAACACTGAAGCTTTCTTT.

The sample holds one count of this clone. The chain recombines TRBV6-1 with TRBJ2-4; the D gene is possibly TRBD2 (7 bases). Trimming removed 1 base from V and 3 bases from J, with 10 bases in between. Germline V lookup: CDR1 MNHNS, CDR2 SASEGT. The CDR3 is made up of 15 amino acids. The CDR3 DNA is TGTGCCAGCAGTGAAGGGGGGGGCGGCAAAAACATTCAGTACTTC. Protein sequence: CASSEGGGGKNIQYF.

CDR3 sequence (DNA): TGTGCCAGCAGCTTGGGTAGCGGGAGAGAGACCCAGTACTTC. Translation gives CASSLGSGRETQYF. The chain employs TRBV7-2 and TRBJ2-5, with TRBD2 matching over 9 bases. Germline V gene lookup returns CDR1 SGHTA and CDR2 FQGNSA. Trimming at V came to 3 bases and at J to 4 bases, leaving 3 bases not matched to a gene. This CDR3 is built from 14 residues.

This CDR3 reads CASSPSGVSYNEQFF. In nucleotides, the CDR3 is TGTGCCAGCAGCCCTAGCGGGGTCTCCTACAATGAGCAGTTCTTC. The chain uses TRBV14 and TRBJ2-1; 9 nucleotides line up with TRBD2. The germline CDR1 and CDR2 sequences are SGHDN and FVKESK. The CDR3 sequence is 15 residues long. The V and J ends lost 4 bases and 0 bases, in that order; junction bases with no gene match: 1. Full variable domain (remainder filled in from reference TRBV14 and TRBJ2-1): EAGVTQFPSHSVIEKGQTVTLRCDPISGHDNLYWYRRVMGKEIKFLLHFVKESKQDESGMPNNRFLAERTGGTYSTLKVQPAELEDSGVYFCASSPSGVSYNEQFFGPGTRLTVL.

This clone was recorded only once. CDR3 region: CASSQQGLAYNEQFF. The DNA of the CDR3 is TGTGCCAGCAGCCAACAGGGACTAGCCTACAATGAGCAGTTCTTC. The chain uses TRBV11-2 and TRBJ2-1; 8 nucleotides line up with TRBD2. The CDR3 is 15 amino acids. Germline values: CDR1 SGHAT, CDR2 FQNNGV. The J segment lost 2 bases and the V segment lost 5 bases, leaving 5 bases of the junction unmatched.